A single sample is the source of the 9 T cell receptor beta chains below, sequenced in a study of blood T cell repertoires in COVID-19. Generated by immunoSEQ multiplex PCR, the TCRdb table keeps only in-frame clones and is missing some. The data show some 350,000 clones, around nine tenths seen once. Source material: peripheral blood. All receptors derive from a woman in her 70s with COVID-19, enrolled during active disease.

The V gene is TRBV9, the J gene TRBJ2-3; TRBD2 matches 8 bases. Germline assignment: CDR1 SGDLS and CDR2 YYNGEE. Trimming removed 0 bases from V and 2 bases from J; junction bases left unmatched: 5. The CDR3 runs to 16 residues. The CDR3 DNA is TGTGCCAGCAGCGTAGCGGGGGGGCGTGTCACAGATACGCAGTATTTT. Residues: CASSVAGGRVTDTQYF. The full variable domain, in which reference TRBV9 and TRBJ2-3 provide the parts outside the CDR3, is DSGVTQTPKHLITATGQRVTLRCSPRSGDLSVYWYQQSLDQGLQFLIQYYNGEERAKGNILERFSAQQFPDLHSELNLSSLELGDSALYFCASSVAGGRVTDTQYFGPGTRLTVL.

The chain uses TRBV5-1 and TRBJ1-3, with D uncertain. CDR1 and CDR2 from the germline V gene are SGHRS and YFSETQ. Trimming removed 4 bases from V and 4 bases from J, with 21 bases in between. There are 17 residues in the CDR3. The DNA for the CDR3 is TGCGCCAGCAGCGAGGGCCCTACCAGGAGGTCCGGAAACACCATATATTTT. This translates into CASSEGPTRRSGNTIYF. The whole variable domain, filled in from reference TRBV5-1 and TRBJ1-3, reads KAGVTQTPRYLIKTRGQQVTLSCSPISGHRSVSWYQQTPGQGLQFLFEYFSETQRNKGNFPGRFSGRQFSNSRSEMNVSTLELGDSALYLCASSEGPTRRSGNTIYFGEGSWLTVV.

This clone turned up a few times. The chain links TRBV7-9 to TRBJ1-1, with TRBD1 matching over 7 bases. Per the germline V gene, CDR1 is SEHNR and CDR2 is FQNEAQ (reference sequence). J was trimmed by 4 bases and V by 5 bases; bases with no gene match: 10. This CDR3 contains 15 residues. CDR3: CASSTMTGTGTEAFF. CDR3 in DNA: TGTGCCAGCAGCACGATGACAGGGACGGGCACTGAAGCTTTCTTT.

V usage is TRBV24-1 and J usage is TRBJ2-3; 8 bases map to TRBD2. This CDR3 contains 18 residues. The V and J ends lost 0 bases and 2 bases, in that order; junction bases with no gene match: 9. Germline V gives CDR1 KGHDR, CDR2 SFDVKD. CDR3 region: CATSDLGTSGGPTDTQYF. The CDR3 nucleotides are TGTGCCACCAGTGATTTGGGAACTAGCGGCGGTCCCACAGATACGCAGTATTTT.

This CDR3 is CASSFPSGGNNYGYTF. The CDR3 DNA sequence: TGTGCCAGCAGCTTCCCCTCAGGGGGCAATAACTATGGCTACACCTTC. V and J are TRBV7-2 and TRBJ1-2, with 8 nucleotides matching TRBD1. The J segment lost 1 base and the V segment lost 3 bases, leaving 7 bases of the junction unmatched. The CDR3 consists of 16 residues. Germline V gene sequence: CDR1 SGHTA, CDR2 FQGNSA.

The chain couples TRBV4-1 to TRBJ1-1; a weak D match, TRBD1 (5 bases). CDR1 MGHRA and CDR2 YSYEKL come from the germline V gene. CDR3 length: 16 residues. With 2 bases removed from V and 0 bases from J, the gap between germline ends came to 13 bases. The CDR3 sequence is CASSQYSTGMNTEAFF. CDR3 sequence (DNA): TGCGCCAGCAGCCAATATTCAACAGGCATGAACACTGAAGCTTTCTTT.

In DNA form, the CDR3 reads TGTGCCAGCAGCTATGGGACTAGCGGCTACGAGCAGTACTTC. Translating gives CASSYGTSGYEQYF. The J gene is TRBJ2-7, the V gene TRBV5-6, with 11 bases aligning to TRBD2. This CDR3 is built from 14 residues. The V gene's germline CDR1 is SGHDT and CDR2 YYEEEE. Trimming removed 3 bases from V and 3 bases from J; junction bases left unmatched: 2.

The CDR3, as DNA: TGTGCCAGCAGCCTCAAGCATCGGGACAGGGGGGGATACGGGGAGCTGTTTTTT. It translates to CASSLKHRDRGGYGELFF. The genes are TRBV3-1 (or the pseudogene TRBV3-2) and TRBJ2-2; TRBD1 aligns across 11 bases. With V trimmed by 4 bases and J by 7 bases, 14 bases remained unmatched. The CDR3 covers 18 residues. The V gene's germline CDR1 is LGHDT and CDR2 YNNKEL (reference sequence).

This chain uses TRBV12-5 with TRBJ1-2, with 7 nucleotides matching TRBD1. Germline V gene lookup returns CDR1 LGHNT and CDR2 FRNRAP. After removal of 3 bases from V and 0 bases from J, the junction contained 7 bases not matched to a gene. CDR3 length: 16 residues. CDR3 in DNA: TGTGCTAGTGGTTTAGACCTGGACAGGTCTAACTATGGCTACACCTTC. This gives the protein CASGLDLDRSNYGYTF.